This TCR beta chain was obtained from a study of CD8 T cells in Susac syndrome. Reverse transcription of roughly 0.5 to 1 ug RNA was carried out with random hexamers. MiXCR, run by TCRdb on the immunoSEQ multiplex PCR reads, gives a single entry per CDR3 protein. The repertoire includes 150,000 to 200,000 distinct CDR3 sequences, around 94% of them detected once, and around 0.14% sits in the top ten. Trimming took off 1 base at V and 2 bases at J, with 6 bases between the two ends. Germline CDR1 reads DFQATT; CDR2 reads SNEGSKA (reference sequence). This CDR3 spans 12 amino acids. Sequenced: CD4+ T cells from PBMCs. This sequence joins TRBV20-1 and TRBJ2-7; a possible D gene is TRBD2 (5 bases). The TCR comes from a human donor in good health. Written as DNA, the CDR3 is TGCAGTGCTAGAGGGCGGGCCTACGAGCAGTACTTC. Amino acid sequence: CSARGRAYEQYF.